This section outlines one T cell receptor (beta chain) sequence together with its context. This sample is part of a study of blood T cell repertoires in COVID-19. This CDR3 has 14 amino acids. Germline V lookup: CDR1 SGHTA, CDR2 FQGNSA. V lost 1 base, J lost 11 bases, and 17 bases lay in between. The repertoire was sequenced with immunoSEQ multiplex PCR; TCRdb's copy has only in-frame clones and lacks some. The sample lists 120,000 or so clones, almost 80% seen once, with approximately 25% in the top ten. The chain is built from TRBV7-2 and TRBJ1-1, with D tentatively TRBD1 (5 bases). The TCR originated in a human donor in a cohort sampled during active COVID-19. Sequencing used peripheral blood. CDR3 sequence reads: CASSLEVGTRQAFF. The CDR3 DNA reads TGTGCCAGCAGCTTAGAAGTCGGCACTCGACAGGCTTTCTTT.